Presented here are 18 T cell receptor beta chains from one specimen sequenced in a study of T cells in localized non-small cell lung cancer. The protocol was immunoSEQ multiplex PCR, while the TCRdb copy is restricted to in-frame clones and leaves out a portion. The table has roughly 1,700 clones, about a third seen once. The source material was lung tumor tissue, sampled before any cancer treatment. These receptors all come from a male donor aged 60 or over with stage III squamous cell lung carcinoma.

The chain is built from TRBV6-8 and TRBJ2-5; 9 bases are shared with TRBD2. CDR1 and CDR2 (germline): MNHGY, SAAAGT. V dropped 5 bases and J dropped 6; count of bases not matched to a gene: 10. The CDR3 extends over 15 amino acids. CDR3 bases: TGTGCCAGCAGTGGGAAAGCGGGGGGCGTAAAGACCCAGTACTTC. Translated: CASSGKAGGVKTQYF.

The chain joins TRBV18 to TRBJ2-1, with a possible D match to TRBD1 (6 bases). Germline values: CDR1 KGHSH, CDR2 LQKENI. Trimming removed 3 bases at V and 0 bases at J, with 15 bases between. This CDR3 has 17 residues. CDR3 protein: CASSPYRARSSYNEQFF. CDR3 in DNA: TGTGCCAGCTCACCCTACAGGGCCCGAAGCTCCTACAATGAGCAGTTCTTC.

The chain combines TRBV30 with TRBJ1-1; D unclear. CDR1 GTSNPN and CDR2 SVGIG come from the germline V gene (reference sequence). V was pared by 3 bases and J by 13 bases, with 15 bases between. This CDR3 is 11 amino acids long. The CDR3 sequence is CAWRRDGLGFF. In DNA, the CDR3 is TGTGCCTGGAGGCGCGACGGGCTGGGTTTCTTT.

This clone turned up a few times. The chain combines TRBV11-3 with TRBJ2-5; no firm D call. Between the trimmed V and J ends, which lost 5 bases and 5 bases, there was a span of 15 bases. The CDR3 totals 14 residues. Germline CDR1 SGHNT, CDR2 YENEEA. The CDR3 DNA reads TGTGCCAGCAGCCCCTCTCGGGCTTGGGAGACCCAGTACTTC. This gives the protein CASSPSRAWETQYF.

The V and J genes are TRBV19 and TRBJ2-3; 15 nucleotides match TRBD2. CDR3 length: 16 amino acids. The V segment lost 5 bases and the J segment 4 bases; nucleotides outside the gene matches: 4. From germline, CDR1 is LNHDA and CDR2 SQIVND (reference sequence). The CDR3 here is CASSLGLAGGSDTQYF. DNA for the CDR3: TGTGCCAGTAGTTTAGGACTAGCGGGGGGGTCAGATACGCAGTATTTT.

V is TRBV9 and J is TRBJ2-1; 7 bases align to TRBD1. CDR3 size: 17 residues. V dropped 6 bases and J dropped 7; count of bases not matched to a gene: 19. From germline, CDR1 is SGDLS and CDR2 YYNGEE. This CDR3 reads CASKKGSRQGWGNEQFF. The CDR3 bases are TGTGCCAGCAAGAAGGGTTCTCGACAGGGCTGGGGTAATGAGCAGTTCTTC.

This clone occurred a few times. V gene TRBV11-3 combines with J gene TRBJ2-3; D remains unclear. From germline, CDR1 is SGHNT and CDR2 YENEEA. V shed 2 bases and J shed 8 bases, with 17 bases lying between them. CDR3 length: 15 amino acids. The CDR3 DNA reads as TGTGCCAGCAGCTTATCCCGAGAAGGGTTGGCTACGCAGTATTTT. Its protein is CASSLSREGLATQYF.

This clone occurred a few times. The chain couples TRBV6-8 to TRBJ2-7, with D perhaps TRBD1 or TRBD2 (5 bases each). Germline V lookup: CDR1 MNHGY, CDR2 SAAAGT. Trimming cost V 10 bases and J 3 bases, with 22 bases left between them. This CDR3 comprises 15 residues. The CDR3 spells CAIQLWDRRYYEQYV. The CDR3 nucleotides read TGTGCCATCCAACTTTGGGACCGGAGGTACTACGAGCAGTACGTC.

This clone was counted only a few times. The chain carries TRBV10-1 and TRBJ2-2; D call uncertain. V was clipped by 6 bases and J by 6 bases, with 8 bases between them. This CDR3 is 12 amino acids long. Per germline, CDR1 WNHNN and CDR2 SYGVQD (reference sequence). The CDR3 region has the DNA TGCGCCAGCAGCAGGATCCCCGGGGAGCTGTTTTTT. This translates into CASSRIPGELFF.

The genes are TRBV19 and TRBJ1-1, with 11 bases that match TRBD1. Germline V gene data show CDR1 as LNHDA and CDR2 as SQIVND (reference sequence). The CDR3 is 15 amino acids. V lost 3 bases and J lost 4; bases outside the gene matches: 4. CDR3 sequence: CASSIRTGGITEAFF. The CDR3 DNA reads as TGTGCCAGTAGTATTCGGACAGGGGGCATCACTGAAGCTTTCTTT.

The chain carries TRBV19 and TRBJ1-5, with unresolved D. CDR1 is LNHDA and CDR2 is SQIVND in the germline V gene (reference sequence). The CDR3 length is 13 residues. Trimming shortened V by 5 bases and J by 0 bases, and 5 bases separated the two germline ends. The CDR3: CASSRDSNQPQHF. CDR3 nucleotides: TGTGCCAGTAGTCGAGATAGCAATCAGCCCCAGCATTTT.

V gene TRBV18 combines with J gene TRBJ1-1; 8 positions agree with TRBD1. The V gene end was trimmed by 6 bases and the J gene end by 2 bases; junction bases not matched to a gene: 20. The germline CDR1 and CDR2 sequences are KGHSH and LQKENI. The CDR3 has 19 amino acids. CDR3 coding DNA: TGTGCCAGCTCGCTTCTGCCCAGGGTTCGGACAGGGAGAAACACTGAAGCTTTCTTT. Encoded protein: CASSLLPRVRTGRNTEAFF. Together with reference TRBV18 and TRBJ1-1, the CDR3 gives the full variable domain: NAGVMQNPRHLVRRRGQEARLRCSPMKGHSHVYWYRQLPEEGLKFMVYLQKENIIDESGMPKERFSAEFPKEGPSILRIQQVVRGDSAAYFCASSLLPRVRTGRNTEAFFGQGTRLTVV.

This clone has a handful of counts. The chain recombines TRBV30 with TRBJ1-2; no clear D gene. This CDR3 is built from 13 residues. V lost 0 bases and J 4 bases, leaving 9 bases between the germline ends. Per germline, CDR1 GTSNPN and CDR2 SVGIG (reference sequence). The CDR3, as DNA: TGTGCCTGGAGTGTTTATGGTTCCTATGGCTACACCTTC. This encodes CAWSVYGSYGYTF.

The chain links TRBV10-1 to TRBJ1-1; a weak D match, TRBD1 (5 bases). The germline V gene encodes CDR1 WNHNN and CDR2 SYGVQD (reference sequence). CDR3 length: 15 amino acids. V was pared by 6 bases and J by 0 bases, with 14 bases between. In DNA form, the CDR3 reads TGCGCCAGCAGCAACTGGGACCGATTGAACACTGAAGCTTTCTTT. It translates to CASSNWDRLNTEAFF.

V is TRBV4-1 and J is TRBJ1-1; D might be TRBD1 (5 bases). V lost 5 bases and J lost 4, with 17 bases in between. CDR3 size: 15 residues. Germline V gene lookup returns CDR1 MGHRA and CDR2 YSYEKL. Here the CDR3 DNA reads TGCGCCAGCAGCGTACCAGGTGGGGCCGGCACTGAAGCTTTCTTT. This sequence encodes CASSVPGGAGTEAFF.

The V call is TRBV9, the J call TRBJ1-1, with D unresolved. The CDR3 spans 12 residues. CDR1 is SGDLS and CDR2 is YYNGEE in the germline V gene. V lost 5 bases and J 7 bases, leaving 12 bases between the germline ends. The chain's CDR3 is CASSADAGEAFF. For the CDR3, the DNA is TGTGCCAGCAGTGCGGACGCAGGTGAAGCTTTCTTT.

Sample share makes this clone large (0.1 to 1%). The genes are TRBV7-2 and TRBJ2-7; D perhaps matches TRBD2 (6 bases). CDR1 SGHTA and CDR2 FQGNSA come from the germline V gene. V gave up 4 bases and J gave up 4 bases, with 11 bases separating them. This CDR3 is built from 13 residues. CDR3 DNA sequence: TGTGCCAGCAGCTCCGGGACTCTTTACGAGCAGTACGTC. Translating gives CASSSGTLYEQYV.

The chain uses TRBV11-3 and TRBJ2-3; no firm D call. This CDR3 has 15 residues. Germline CDR1 and CDR2: SGHNT and YENEEA. V was shortened by 6 bases and J by 0 bases, with 13 bases between the two germline ends. CDR3 in amino acids: CASSSDGASTDTQYF. The CDR3 DNA sequence: TGTGCCAGCAGTTCCGACGGCGCTAGCACAGATACGCAGTATTTT.